This record looks at one T cell receptor (beta chain) sequence and its context. Its matching antigen is unknown. The entry originates in a study of post-analysis software for immune sequencing data. About the study: Recorded subtypes: relapsing-remitting, secondary progressive, progressive-relapsing; some patients unannotated. Study findings and constraints: Compared against controls, patients with multiple sclerosis displayed significantly lower normalized Chao1 diversity. About five TRBV segments appeared more often in patients than in controls, and TRBV5-6, TRBV5-1 and TRBV20-1 were among these. By F measure, strong co-clustering occurred among samples prepared in the same batch.

This CDR3 region has 13 residues. Trimming pared 5 bases from V and 4 bases from J, leaving 11 bases between. Germline V gene data show CDR1 as DFQATT and CDR2 as SNEGSKA (reference sequence). The authors incorporated unique molecular identifiers into the TCR beta cDNA libraries. T cells numbering about 0.9 to 10 million yielded cDNA molecules that totaled roughly 0.5 million. One entry per CDR3 protein, called by TCRdb with MiXCR from the PCR reads. The sample holds hundreds of thousands of distinct CDR3 sequences, about 32% seen once. V gene TRBV20-1 combines with J gene TRBJ1-4; no clear D. Sequenced sample: blood. The receptor comes from a girl aged 10 to 17 with multiple sclerosis. The CDR3 coding sequence is TGCAGTGCTGCAGAGTTTAATAATGAAAAACTGTTTTTT. This encodes CSAAEFNNEKLFF.